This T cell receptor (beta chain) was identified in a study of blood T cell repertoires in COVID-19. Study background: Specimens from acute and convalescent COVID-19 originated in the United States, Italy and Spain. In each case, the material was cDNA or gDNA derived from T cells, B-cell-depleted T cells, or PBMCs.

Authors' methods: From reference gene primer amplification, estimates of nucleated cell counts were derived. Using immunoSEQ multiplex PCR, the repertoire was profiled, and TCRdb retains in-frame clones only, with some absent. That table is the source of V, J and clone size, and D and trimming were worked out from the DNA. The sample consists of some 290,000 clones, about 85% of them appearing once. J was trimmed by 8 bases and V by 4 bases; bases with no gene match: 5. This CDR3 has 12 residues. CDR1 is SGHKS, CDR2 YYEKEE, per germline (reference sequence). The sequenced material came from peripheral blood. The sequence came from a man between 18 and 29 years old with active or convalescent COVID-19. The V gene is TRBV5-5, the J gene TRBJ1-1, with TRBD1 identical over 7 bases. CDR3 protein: CASSPGQREAFF. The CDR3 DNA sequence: TGTGCCAGCAGCCCGGGACAGAGAGAAGCTTTCTTT.